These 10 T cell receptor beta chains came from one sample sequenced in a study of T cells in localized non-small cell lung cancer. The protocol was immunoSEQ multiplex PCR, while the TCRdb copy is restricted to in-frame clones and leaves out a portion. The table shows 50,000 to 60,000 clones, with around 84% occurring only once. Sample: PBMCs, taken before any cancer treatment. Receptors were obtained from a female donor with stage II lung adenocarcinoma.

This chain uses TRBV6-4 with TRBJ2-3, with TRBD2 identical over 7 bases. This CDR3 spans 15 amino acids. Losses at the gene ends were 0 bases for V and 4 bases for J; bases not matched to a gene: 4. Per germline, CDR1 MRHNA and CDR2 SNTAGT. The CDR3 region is CASSDSAGRADTQYF. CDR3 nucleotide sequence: TGTGCCAGCAGTGACTCTGCGGGGAGGGCAGATACGCAGTATTTT.

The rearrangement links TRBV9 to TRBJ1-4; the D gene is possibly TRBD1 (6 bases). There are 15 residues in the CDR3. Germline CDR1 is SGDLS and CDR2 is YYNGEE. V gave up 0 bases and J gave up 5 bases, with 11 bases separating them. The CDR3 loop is CASSVGDQGNEKLFF. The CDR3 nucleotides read TGTGCCAGCAGCGTAGGCGATCAGGGGAATGAAAAACTGTTTTTT.

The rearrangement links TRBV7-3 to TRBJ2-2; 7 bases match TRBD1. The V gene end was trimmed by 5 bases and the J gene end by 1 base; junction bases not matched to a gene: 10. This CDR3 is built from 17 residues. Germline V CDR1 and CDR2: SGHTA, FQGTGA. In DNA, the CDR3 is TGTGCCAGCAGCCGCCTCCCCGGGACAGTGAACACCGGGGAGCTGTTTTTT. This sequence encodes CASSRLPGTVNTGELFF.

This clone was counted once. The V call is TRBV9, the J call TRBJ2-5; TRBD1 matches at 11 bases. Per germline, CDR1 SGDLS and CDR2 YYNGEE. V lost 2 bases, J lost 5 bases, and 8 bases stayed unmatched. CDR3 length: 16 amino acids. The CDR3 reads CASSVLGQGDRETQYF. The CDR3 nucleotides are TGTGCCAGCAGCGTTCTGGGACAGGGGGACCGGGAGACCCAGTACTTC.

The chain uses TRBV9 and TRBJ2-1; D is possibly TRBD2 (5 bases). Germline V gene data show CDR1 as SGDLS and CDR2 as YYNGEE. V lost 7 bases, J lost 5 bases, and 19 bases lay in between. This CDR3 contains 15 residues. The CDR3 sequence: CASALGGLINNEQFF. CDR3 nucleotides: TGTGCCAGCGCTTTAGGCGGGCTGATCAACAATGAGCAGTTCTTC.

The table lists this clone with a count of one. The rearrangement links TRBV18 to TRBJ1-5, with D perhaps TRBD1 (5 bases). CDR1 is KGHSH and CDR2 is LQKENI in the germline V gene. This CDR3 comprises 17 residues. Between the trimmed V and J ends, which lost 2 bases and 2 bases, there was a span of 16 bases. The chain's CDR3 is CASSPSSGQGGNQPQHF. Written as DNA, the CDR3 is TGTGCCAGCTCACCAAGTAGCGGGCAGGGTGGCAATCAGCCCCAGCATTTT.

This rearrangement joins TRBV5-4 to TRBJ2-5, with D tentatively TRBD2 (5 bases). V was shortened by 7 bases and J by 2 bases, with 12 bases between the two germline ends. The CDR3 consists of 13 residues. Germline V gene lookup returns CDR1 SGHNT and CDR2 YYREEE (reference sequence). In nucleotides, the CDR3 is TGTGCCAGCGGAAGGGAGCGGCAAGAGACCCAGTACTTC. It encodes CASGRERQETQYF.

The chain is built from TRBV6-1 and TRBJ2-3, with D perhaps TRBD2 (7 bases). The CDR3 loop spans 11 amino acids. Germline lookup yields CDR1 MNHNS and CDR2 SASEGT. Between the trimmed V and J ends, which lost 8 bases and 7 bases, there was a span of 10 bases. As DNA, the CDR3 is TGTGCCAGCGGGGGGGACAATACGCAGTATTTT. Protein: CASGGDNTQYF.

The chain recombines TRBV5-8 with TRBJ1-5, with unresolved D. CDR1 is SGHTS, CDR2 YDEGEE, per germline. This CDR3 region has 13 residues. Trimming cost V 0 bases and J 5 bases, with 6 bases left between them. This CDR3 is CASSLGWDQPQHF. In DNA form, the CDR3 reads TGTGCCAGCAGCTTGGGGTGGGATCAGCCCCAGCATTTT.

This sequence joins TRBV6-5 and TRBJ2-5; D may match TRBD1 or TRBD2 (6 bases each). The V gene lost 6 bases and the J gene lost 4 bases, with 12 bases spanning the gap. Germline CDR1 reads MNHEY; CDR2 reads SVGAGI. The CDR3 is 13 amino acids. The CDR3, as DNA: TGTGCCAGCAGAGAACAGGGACTAGAGACCCAGTACTTC. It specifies CASREQGLETQYF.